Listed below are T cell receptor beta chains from one sample, sequenced in a study of shared clonotypes between healthy human individuals. Here immunoSEQ multiplex PCR was the method, and the copy in TCRdb shows in-frame clones only, minus some. The table has over 2 million clones, just under 95% seen once. The source material was naive CD4+ T cells from PBMCs. The source is a man aged 18-30 years in good health. Some clones in this sample may be carry-over from other donors' samples. Both conserved end residues are part of each CDR3. A D gene is named only where the DNA matches it firmly. The listing skips clone size in some rows; elsewhere it reads once, few, many or a size class.

cdr3_nt,cdr3_aa,v_call,clone_size,d_call,j_call
TGTGCCAGCAGCTTTAGCGGAGACAATGAGCAGTTCTTC,CASSFSGDNEQFF,TRBV5-4,NA,NA,TRBJ2-1
TGCGCCAGCAGTGAGTCGACAGGCTTCGAGCAGTACTTC,CASSESTGFEQYF,TRBV10-1,few,NA,TRBJ2-7
TGTGCCAGCAGTTACGAGGGACTAGTGTCCGGGGAGCTGTTTTTT,CASSYEGLVSGELFF,TRBV6-5,NA,TRBD2,TRBJ2-2
TGTGCCAGCAGCTTAGAGCGCGCTATGAACACTGAAGCTTTCTTT,CASSLERAMNTEAFF,TRBV5-4,NA,NA,TRBJ1-1
TGCGCCAGCAGCCAACCCGGGGGGAAAAACATTCAGTACTTC,CASSQPGGKNIQYF,TRBV5-1,NA,TRBD2,TRBJ2-4
TGTGCCAGCAGCTCTTCTTATCGTCTTGACAATTACGAGCAGTACTTC,CASSSSYRLDNYEQYF,TRBV11-3,NA,NA,TRBJ2-7
TGTGCCAGCAGGAAGGTTCCCTCTGGAAACACCATATATTTT,CASRKVPSGNTIYF,TRBV6-5,NA,NA,TRBJ1-3
TGTGCCACCCCCACTGAAGCTTTCTTT,CATPTEAFF,TRBV27,few,NA,TRBJ1-1
TGCGCCAGCAGGGGACAAGAGAACACCGGGGAGCTGTTTTTT,CASRGQENTGELFF,TRBV4-1,NA,NA,TRBJ2-2
TGTGCCAGTACCACGGTTGCCTCTGGGGCCAACGTCCTGACTTTC,CASTTVASGANVLTF,TRBV19,NA,NA,TRBJ2-6
TGTGCCAGCATGGGGGGGCTCCCCGCCAAAAACATTCAGTACTTC,CASMGGLPAKNIQYF,TRBV28,NA,NA,TRBJ2-4
TGTGCCAGTAGTATAAACATGGTCGGCACAGATACGCAGTATTTT,CASSINMVGTDTQYF,TRBV19,NA,NA,TRBJ2-3
TGTGCCAGCAGCCCTCTAGGACCAGATACGCAGTATTTT,CASSPLGPDTQYF,TRBV5-6,once,NA,TRBJ2-3
TGTGCCAGCAGTACGTGGGACAGCTCCCGGGACTACACCTTC,CASSTWDSSRDYTF,TRBV28,NA,TRBD1,TRBJ1-2
TGCAGCGTTGAGCAGGGACGTTGGACTGAAGCTTTCTTT,CSVEQGRWTEAFF,TRBV29-1,NA,NA,TRBJ1-1
TGCAGCGGTGCGGGGGCCAGCCGGGATCAGTTCTTC,CSGAGASRDQFF,TRBV29-1,NA,NA,TRBJ2-1
TGTGCCAGCAGCTTGAAGGGAGATACGCAGTATTTT,CASSLKGDTQYF,TRBV11-2,NA,NA,TRBJ2-3
TGTGCCAGCAGCGACAGGGGGAGGAACACCGGGGAGCTGTTTTTT,CASSDRGRNTGELFF,TRBV5-4,NA,TRBD1,TRBJ2-2
TGTGCCAGCAGTGAAAGGGCTAGCAATCAGCCCCAGCATTTT,CASSERASNQPQHF,TRBV2,NA,NA,TRBJ1-5
TGTGCCAGTAGTATAGGTCAGCCCCAGCATTTT,CASSIGQPQHF,TRBV19,few,NA,TRBJ1-5
TGTGCCAGCAGCCTCTTTCGGGGGTTCACTGAGCAGTTCTTC,CASSLFRGFTEQFF,TRBV28,NA,NA,TRBJ2-1
TGTGCCATCAGCGAGGGCCCGTACAGGGCAAGCACAGATACGCAGTATTTT,CAISEGPYRASTDTQYF,TRBV10-3,NA,NA,TRBJ2-3
TGTGCCAGCAGTATCGGACGGACCTACGAGCAGTACTTC,CASSIGRTYEQYF,TRBV5-6,once,NA,TRBJ2-7
TGTGCCTGGAGTGGGGGCGGGGAGAGCTCCTACGAGCAGTACTTC,CAWSGGGESSYEQYF,TRBV30,NA,NA,TRBJ2-7
TGTGCCAGCAGTTATAAAGTTACGGGGACTGAAGCTTTCTTT,CASSYKVTGTEAFF,TRBV6-5,NA,NA,TRBJ1-1
TGTGCCTGGAGTTCGCCAGGACAGGGCGTAAGGTACGAGCAGTACTTC,CAWSSPGQGVRYEQYF,TRBV30,NA,TRBD1,TRBJ2-7
TGTGCCAGCAGTGCCCGGCGGGGGTTCCAAGAGACCCAGTACTTC,CASSARRGFQETQYF,TRBV28,NA,TRBD2,TRBJ2-5
TGTGCCAGCTCACCCATCAATGGACAGATACCTAGTGGCTACACCTTC,CASSPINGQIPSGYTF,TRBV18,NA,NA,TRBJ1-2
TGTGCCAGCAGCTTAGAAGGGGCAAAAAACTACGAGCAGTACTTC,CASSLEGAKNYEQYF,TRBV13,NA,NA,TRBJ2-7
TGTGCCAGCAGTGCAGGGAGGCGGGAGAAGGGCTACGAGCAGTACTTC,CASSAGRREKGYEQYF,TRBV2,NA,TRBD2,TRBJ2-7
TGTGCCAGCAGTTTATTTCCTAGCGGGAGGGGTACGCAGTATTTT,CASSLFPSGRGTQYF,TRBV27,NA,TRBD2,TRBJ2-3
TGCGCCAGCAGCTCCGCGCTAGCGGCCTACGAGCAGTACTTC,CASSSALAAYEQYF,TRBV5-1,NA,TRBD2,TRBJ2-7
TGCAGCGTTGAAATAAGCGGGAGAGGTTCGGGTTCCTACAATGAGCAGTTCTTC,CSVEISGRGSGSYNEQFF,TRBV29-1,NA,TRBD2,TRBJ2-1
TGTGCCAGCAGCTTAATGGATCAAAGACTAGCGGGTACCGGGGAGCTGTTTTTT,CASSLMDQRLAGTGELFF,TRBV7-3,NA,TRBD2,TRBJ2-2
TGTGCCAGCAGTTCGGGACAGGGGGCAGACGAGCAGTACTTC,CASSSGQGADEQYF,TRBV6-6,NA,TRBD1,TRBJ2-7
TGTGCCAGTAGTATAGGTAGCGGGAGCTCCGGGGCCAACGTCCTGACTTTC,CASSIGSGSSGANVLTF,TRBV19,NA,TRBD2,TRBJ2-6
TGTGCCAGCAGCCTCAAGGTGGGGGACACTGAAGCTTTCTTT,CASSLKVGDTEAFF,TRBV6-5,NA,NA,TRBJ1-1
TGCGCCAGCAGCCAAGTTTCTGGGTCCGCCTACAATGAGCAGTTCTTC,CASSQVSGSAYNEQFF,TRBV4-1,once,NA,TRBJ2-1
TGTGCCTGGAGTCACCCCAGCGAGACCCAAGAGACCCAGTACTTC,CAWSHPSETQETQYF,TRBV30,NA,NA,TRBJ2-5
TGCGCCAGCAGCTGGGACAGGGTTAGTTATGGCTACACCTTC,CASSWDRVSYGYTF,TRBV5-1,once,TRBD1,TRBJ1-2
TGTGCCAGCAGTTTGGGGGAGAATGAGCAGTTCTTC,CASSLGENEQFF,TRBV28,NA,NA,TRBJ2-1
TGTGCCAGTAGTATTGGCCAGGGGGCGTCGGCGCAGTATTTT,CASSIGQGASAQYF,TRBV19,NA,TRBD1,TRBJ2-3
TGTGCCAGCAGTTCTCGGACCACCGGGGAGCTGTTTTTT,CASSSRTTGELFF,TRBV25-1,NA,NA,TRBJ2-2
TGTGCCAGCAGCGTCCTAGCCGGGCGCACAGATACGCAGTATTTT,CASSVLAGRTDTQYF,TRBV9,NA,NA,TRBJ2-3
TGCGCCAGCAGCAACACCGGGACCTCCCGGAACATTCAGTACTTC,CASSNTGTSRNIQYF,TRBV4-1,NA,NA,TRBJ2-4
TGTGCTAGTGGTTCGGACCTATACAATGAGCAGTTCTTC,CASGSDLYNEQFF,TRBV12-5,NA,NA,TRBJ2-1
TGTGCCAGCAGCAGGGACCCGATGAACACTGAAGCTTTCTTT,CASSRDPMNTEAFF,TRBV9,once,NA,TRBJ1-1
TGCGCCAGCAGCCCAGGACTAGCGGGAGTTTCCTACGAGCAGTACTTC,CASSPGLAGVSYEQYF,TRBV5-1,few,TRBD2,TRBJ2-7
TGTGCCAGCACCCAAGGGCGGGACAGACCTTTGACCGGGGAGCTGTTTTTT,CASTQGRDRPLTGELFF,TRBV4-2,NA,NA,TRBJ2-2
TGTGCCAGCAGTTTTGGGGGAGGGCCCGGAGAGCAGTTCTTC,CASSFGGGPGEQFF,TRBV6-4,NA,TRBD2,TRBJ2-1
TGTGCCAGCAGTTTCGGGGGGGCGCGGAACACTGAAGCTTTCTTT,CASSFGGARNTEAFF,TRBV28,once,NA,TRBJ1-1
TGTGCCAGCAGTTACTTACCCGGGACAGGGGCCTACGAGCAGTACTTC,CASSYLPGTGAYEQYF,TRBV6-5,NA,TRBD1,TRBJ2-7
TGTGCCAGCAGCCCGGGGACAGGGAGGGGTCAGCCCCAGCATTTT,CASSPGTGRGQPQHF,TRBV7-9,NA,TRBD1,TRBJ1-5
TGTGCCAGCAGATTCGGGCCGGAGGGCACTGAAGCTTTCTTT,CASRFGPEGTEAFF,TRBV27,NA,NA,TRBJ1-1
TGCGCCAGCAGCACGACAGGGGAAGCCTACGAGCAGTACTTC,CASSTTGEAYEQYF,TRBV5-1,NA,TRBD1,TRBJ2-7
TGCGCCAGCAGCTTGGAACTAGCGGGAGATCGAGAGCAGTACTTC,CASSLELAGDREQYF,TRBV5-1,once,TRBD2,TRBJ2-7
TGTGCCAGCAGCTCAAAGAGGACTAGCGGGAGGGGGGCCAATGAGCAGTTCTTC,CASSSKRTSGRGANEQFF,TRBV4-2,NA,TRBD2,TRBJ2-1
TGTGCCAGCAGCTCGGGATCCGTTAGGGCTGGAAACACCATATATTTT,CASSSGSVRAGNTIYF,TRBV7-7,NA,NA,TRBJ1-3
TGTGCCAGCAGCTTAGTCCGGGGAGATACGCAGTATTTT,CASSLVRGDTQYF,TRBV11-3,NA,NA,TRBJ2-3